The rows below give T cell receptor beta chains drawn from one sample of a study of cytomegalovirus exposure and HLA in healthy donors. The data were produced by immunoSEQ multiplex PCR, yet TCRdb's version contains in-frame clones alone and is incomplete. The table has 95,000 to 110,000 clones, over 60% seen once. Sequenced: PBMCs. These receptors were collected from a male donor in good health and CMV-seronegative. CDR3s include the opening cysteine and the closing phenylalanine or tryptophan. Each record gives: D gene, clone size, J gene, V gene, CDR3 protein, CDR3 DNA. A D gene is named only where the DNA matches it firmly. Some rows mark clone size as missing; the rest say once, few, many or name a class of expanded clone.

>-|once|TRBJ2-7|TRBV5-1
CASSENHEQYF
TGCGCCAGCAGCGAGAATCACGAGCAGTACTTC
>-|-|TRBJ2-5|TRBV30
CAWSTNRAPETQYF
TGTGCCTGGAGTACCAACAGGGCCCCAGAGACCCAGTACTTC
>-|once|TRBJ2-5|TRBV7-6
CASSLWGPQETQYF
TGTGCCAGCAGCTTATGGGGGCCCCAAGAGACCCAGTACTTC
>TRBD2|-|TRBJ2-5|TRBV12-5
CASGLVSPGLAGGPEFYQETQYF
TGTGCTAGTGGTTTGGTGAGCCCCGGACTAGCGGGAGGGCCGGAATTCTACCAAGAGACCCAGTACTTC
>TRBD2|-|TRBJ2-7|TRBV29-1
CSVYGGSSYEQYF
TGCAGCGTTTACGGCGGGAGCTCCTACGAGCAGTACTTC
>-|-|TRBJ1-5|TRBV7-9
CASSLDRGGQPQHF
TGTGCCAGCAGCTTAGATCGGGGTGGTCAGCCCCAGCATTTT
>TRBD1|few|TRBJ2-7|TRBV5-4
CASSSRDSSYEQYF
TGTGCCAGCAGCTCCCGGGACAGCTCCTACGAGCAGTACTTC
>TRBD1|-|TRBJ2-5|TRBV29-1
CSVRGRGHGETQYF
TGCAGCGTTCGAGGCAGGGGGCATGGGGAGACCCAGTACTTC
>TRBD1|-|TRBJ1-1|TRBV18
CASSPGQGHTEAFF
TGTGCCAGCTCACCGGGACAGGGGCACACTGAAGCTTTCTTT
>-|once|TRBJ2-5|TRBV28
CASSLPGETQYF
TGTGCCAGCAGTTTACCCGGGGAGACCCAGTACTTC
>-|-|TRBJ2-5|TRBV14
CASSLGQQETQYF
TGTGCCAGCAGCCTCGGACAACAAGAGACCCAGTACTTC
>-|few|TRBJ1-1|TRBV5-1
CASSAGQLITEAFF
TGCGCCAGCAGCGCCGGACAGTTGATCACTGAAGCTTTCTTT
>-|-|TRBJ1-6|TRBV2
CASSEQGPYNSPLHF
TGTGCCAGCAGTGAACAGGGCCCCTATAATTCACCCCTCCACTTT
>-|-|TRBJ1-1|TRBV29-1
CSVESRGEWAFF
TGCAGCGTTGAAAGCAGGGGAGAATGGGCTTTCTTT
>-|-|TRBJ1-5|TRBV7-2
CASSLAQRGYQPQHF
TGTGCCAGCAGCTTAGCGCAAAGGGGCTATCAGCCCCAGCATTTT
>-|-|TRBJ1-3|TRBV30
CAWRHGNTIYF
TGTGCCTGGAGACACGGAAACACCATATATTTT
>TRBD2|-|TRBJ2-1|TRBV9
CASTGTSGSYEQFF
TGTGCCAGCACCGGGACTAGCGGGAGTTATGAGCAGTTCTTC
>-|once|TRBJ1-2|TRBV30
CAWNIANYGYTF
TGTGCCTGGAACATTGCTAACTATGGCTACACCTTC
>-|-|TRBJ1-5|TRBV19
CASRVGANQPQHF
TGTGCCAGTAGGGTGGGGGCGAATCAGCCCCAGCATTTT
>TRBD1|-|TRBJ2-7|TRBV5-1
CASSQLPGQGYEQYF
TGCGCCAGCAGCCAACTCCCGGGACAGGGATATGAGCAGTACTTC
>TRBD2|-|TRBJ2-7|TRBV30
CAWSIAGPYEQYF
TGTGCCTGGAGTATAGCGGGACCCTACGAGCAGTACTTC
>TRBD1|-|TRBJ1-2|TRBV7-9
CASSSRTGANYGYTF
TGTGCCAGCAGCTCTAGGACAGGGGCAAACTATGGCTACACCTTC
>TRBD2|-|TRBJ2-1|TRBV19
CARRGATMGRPSSYNEQFF
TGTGCCAGGCGGGGGGCTACCATGGGGCGACCAAGCTCCTACAATGAGCAGTTCTTC
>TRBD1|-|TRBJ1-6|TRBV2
CASRGTGGESPLHF
TGTGCCAGCAGGGGCACAGGGGGAGAGTCACCCCTCCACTTT
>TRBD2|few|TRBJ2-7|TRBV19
CASSSWEGSYEQYF
TGTGCCAGTAGTTCGTGGGAGGGTTCATACGAGCAGTACTTC
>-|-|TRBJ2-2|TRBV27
CASSLVTGNTGELFF
TGTGCCAGCAGTTTAGTCACAGGCAACACCGGGGAGCTGTTTTTT
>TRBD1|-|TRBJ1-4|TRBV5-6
CASSPGTGLTNEKLFF
TGTGCCAGCAGCCCCGGGACAGGTCTAACTAATGAAAAACTGTTTTTT
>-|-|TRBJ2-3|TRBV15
CATSRNRAAGTDTQYF
TGTGCCACCAGCAGGAACAGGGCAGCGGGAACAGATACGCAGTATTTT
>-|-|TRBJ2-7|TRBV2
CASSDWGTYTYEQYF
TGTGCCAGCAGTGATTGGGGGACTTATACCTACGAGCAGTACTTC
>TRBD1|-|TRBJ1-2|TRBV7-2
CASSPRDRNYGYTF
TGTGCCAGCAGCCCCCGGGACAGGAACTATGGCTACACCTTC
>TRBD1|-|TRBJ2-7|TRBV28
CASSTRQGLIYEQYF
TGTGCCAGCAGTACTCGACAGGGATTAATCTACGAGCAGTACTTC
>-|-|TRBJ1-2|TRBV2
CANWQGVGYGYTF
TGTGCCAACTGGCAGGGTGTCGGCTATGGCTACACCTTC
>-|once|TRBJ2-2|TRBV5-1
CASSLGTPWSTGELFF
TGCGCCAGCAGCTTGGGGACTCCATGGAGCACCGGGGAGCTGTTTTTT
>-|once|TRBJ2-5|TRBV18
CASSIIQETQYF
TGTGCCAGCTCAATCATTCAAGAGACCCAGTACTTC
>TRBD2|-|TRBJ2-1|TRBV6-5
CASRASGSFYNEQFF
TGTGCCAGCAGGGCTAGCGGGAGTTTCTACAATGAGCAGTTCTTC
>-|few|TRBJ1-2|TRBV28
CASSEGQYYGYTF
TGTGCCAGCAGTGAGGGCCAGTATTATGGCTACACCTTC
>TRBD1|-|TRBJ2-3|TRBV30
CAWDPRGQGVGDTQYF
TGTGCCTGGGACCCGCGGGGACAGGGAGTGGGAGATACGCAGTATTTT
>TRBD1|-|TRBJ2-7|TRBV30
CAWSQDRGLYEQYF
TGTGCCTGGAGTCAAGACAGGGGGCTCTACGAGCAGTACTTC
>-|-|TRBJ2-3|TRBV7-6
CASSLALASTDTQYF
TGTGCCAGCAGCTTAGCGCTAGCCAGCACAGATACGCAGTATTTT
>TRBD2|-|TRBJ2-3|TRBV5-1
CASFRGEYTDTQYF
TGCGCCAGTTTCCGGGGGGAGTACACAGATACGCAGTATTTT
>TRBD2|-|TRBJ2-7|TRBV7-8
CASSLQGLAGAYEQYF
TGTGCCAGCAGCTTGCAAGGACTAGCGGGAGCCTACGAGCAGTACTTC
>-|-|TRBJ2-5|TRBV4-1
CASSQDPSGGETQYF
TGCGCCAGCAGCCAAGATCCGAGTGGCGGGGAGACCCAGTACTTC
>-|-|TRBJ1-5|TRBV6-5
CASSRGQKNNQPQHF
TGTGCCAGCAGCCGAGGACAAAAGAACAATCAGCCCCAGCATTTT
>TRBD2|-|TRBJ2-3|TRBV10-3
CAISDVAGHMNTQYF
TGTGCCATCAGTGACGTAGCGGGGCATATGAATACGCAGTATTTT
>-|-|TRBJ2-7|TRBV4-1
CASSQVGLSTYEQYF
TGCGCCAGCAGCCAAGTGGGACTTAGTACCTACGAGCAGTACTTC
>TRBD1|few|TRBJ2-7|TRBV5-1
CASSWGGTGRTYEQYF
TGCGCCAGCAGCTGGGGCGGGACAGGACGAACCTACGAGCAGTACTTC
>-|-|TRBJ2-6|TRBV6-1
CASTLMPGANVLTF
TGTGCCAGCACCCTAATGCCTGGGGCCAACGTCCTGACTTTC
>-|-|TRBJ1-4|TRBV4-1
CASSQEGAGLPNEKLFF
TGCGCCAGCAGCCAAGAAGGGGCAGGGTTGCCAAATGAAAAACTGTTTTTT
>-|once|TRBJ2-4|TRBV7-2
CASSFTGPRDIQYF
TGTGCCAGCAGCTTTACAGGGCCCAGGGACATTCAGTACTTC
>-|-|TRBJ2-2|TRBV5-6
CASSLGTGQITGELFF
TGTGCCAGCAGCTTGGGAACAGGGCAGATCACCGGGGAGCTGTTTTTT
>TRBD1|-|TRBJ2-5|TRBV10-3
CAIRRDRQETQYF
TGTGCCATCAGACGGGACAGGCAAGAGACCCAGTACTTC
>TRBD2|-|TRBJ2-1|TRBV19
CASSPGTGLRGTSGQLRDEQFF
TGTGCCAGTAGTCCTGGGACAGGGCTTCGTGGGACTAGCGGGCAGCTAAGGGATGAGCAGTTCTTC
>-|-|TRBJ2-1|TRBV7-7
CASSSRGGLEQFF
TGTGCCAGCAGCTCCCGAGGGGGTTTAGAGCAGTTCTTC
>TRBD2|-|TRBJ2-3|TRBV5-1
CASNAGGIADTQYF
TGCGCCAGCAACGCGGGGGGTATCGCAGATACGCAGTATTTT
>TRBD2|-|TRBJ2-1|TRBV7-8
CASSNRLGGLAGLNEQFF
TGTGCCAGCTCAAACCGACTAGGGGGGTTAGCGGGATTGAATGAGCAGTTCTTC
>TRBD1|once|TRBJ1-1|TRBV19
CASSKPGGWTEAFF
TGTGCCAGTAGTAAGCCAGGGGGCTGGACTGAAGCTTTCTTT
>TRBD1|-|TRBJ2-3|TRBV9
CASSIGQALGTDTQYF
TGTGCCAGCAGCATTGGACAGGCCCTTGGGACAGATACGCAGTATTTT
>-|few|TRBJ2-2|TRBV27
CASSPERVTGELFF
TGTGCCAGCAGTCCCGAGAGAGTCACCGGGGAGCTGTTTTTT
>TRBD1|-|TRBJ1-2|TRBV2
CASSNRDRTYGYTF
TGTGCCAGCAGTAACCGGGACAGGACTTATGGCTACACCTTC
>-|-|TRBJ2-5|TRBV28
CASSSNVGNYAGQETQYF
TGTGCCAGCAGTTCGAATGTTGGCAACTACGCCGGCCAGGAGACCCAGTACTTC